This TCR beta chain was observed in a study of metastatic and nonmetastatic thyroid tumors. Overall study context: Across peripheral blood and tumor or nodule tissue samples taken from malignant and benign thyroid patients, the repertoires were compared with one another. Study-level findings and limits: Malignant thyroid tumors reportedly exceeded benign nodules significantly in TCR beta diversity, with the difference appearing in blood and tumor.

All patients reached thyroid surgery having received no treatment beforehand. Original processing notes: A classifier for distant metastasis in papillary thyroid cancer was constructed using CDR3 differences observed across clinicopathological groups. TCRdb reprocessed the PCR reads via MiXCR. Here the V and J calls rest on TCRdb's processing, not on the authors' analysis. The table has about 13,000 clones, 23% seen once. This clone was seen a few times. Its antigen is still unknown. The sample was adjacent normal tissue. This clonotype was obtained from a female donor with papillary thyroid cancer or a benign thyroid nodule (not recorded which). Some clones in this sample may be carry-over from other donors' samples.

The CDR3 protein is CAIREGQGGTDTQYF. The CDR3 DNA reads as TGTGCCATCAGGGAGGGACAGGGGGGCACAGATACGCAGTATTTT. The genes are TRBV10-3 and TRBJ2-3; 11 nucleotides agree with TRBD1. The length of the CDR3 is 15 residues. The V segment lost 6 bases and the J segment 1 base; nucleotides outside the gene matches: 3. The germline V gene encodes CDR1 ENHRY and CDR2 SYGVKD.